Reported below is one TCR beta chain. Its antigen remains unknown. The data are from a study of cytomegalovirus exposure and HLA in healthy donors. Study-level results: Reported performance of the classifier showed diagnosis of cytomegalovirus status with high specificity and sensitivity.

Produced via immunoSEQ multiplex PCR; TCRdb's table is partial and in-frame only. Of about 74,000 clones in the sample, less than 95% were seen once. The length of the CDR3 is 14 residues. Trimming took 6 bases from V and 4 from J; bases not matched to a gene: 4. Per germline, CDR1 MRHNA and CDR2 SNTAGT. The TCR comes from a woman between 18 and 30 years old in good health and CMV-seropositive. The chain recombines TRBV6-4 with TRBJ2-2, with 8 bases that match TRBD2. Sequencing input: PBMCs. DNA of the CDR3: TGTGCCAGCAGCGCCGGGACTAGCACCGGGGAGCTGTTTTTT. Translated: CASSAGTSTGELFF.